One sample yielded the 15 T cell receptor beta chains listed below, sequenced in a study of beta chain features in type 1 diabetes. Since all of the isolated RNA was reverse transcribed, expressed TCRB transcripts were what got sequenced. Assay: immunoSEQ multiplex PCR; the TCRdb copy retains only in-frame clones and omits some. This repertoire shows around 450,000 clones, approximately 10% found once; its top ten account for approximately 0.045%. Sample: naive CD4+ T cells from blood. These receptors were taken from a woman between 18 and 30 years old in good health.

This clone appeared a few times. This rearrangement joins TRBV27 to TRBJ1-2, with a tentative D call TRBD1 (5 bases). CDR1 is MNHEY, CDR2 SMNVEV, per germline (reference sequence). The CDR3 is 15 amino acids. Trimming removed 3 bases from V and 0 bases from J, with 11 bases in between. CDR3 in DNA: TGTGCCAGCAGTTTCGACAGAGTGACTAACTATGGCTACACCTTC. Protein: CASSFDRVTNYGYTF.

CDR3 amino acids: CASSLAEGSEAFF. DNA for the CDR3: TGTGCCAGCAGCTTAGCGGAGGGGTCTGAAGCTTTCTTT. The V gene is TRBV7-2, the J gene TRBJ1-1, with D perhaps matching TRBD1 (5 bases). In germline, CDR1 is SGHTA, CDR2 FQGNSA. There are 13 residues in the CDR3. V gave up 0 bases and J gave up 6 bases, with 8 bases separating them.

The chain recombines TRBV10-3 with TRBJ1-2; 9 bases map to TRBD1. After removal of 10 bases from V and 4 bases from J, the junction contained 4 bases not matched to a gene. From germline, CDR1 is ENHRY and CDR2 SYGVKD. The CDR3 has 12 amino acids. The CDR3 is CATSGQGYGYTF. The CDR3 DNA reads as TGTGCCACGTCGGGACAGGGCTATGGCTACACCTTC.

The V gene is TRBV15, the J gene TRBJ2-5, with TRBD2 matching 7 bases. The germline CDR1 and CDR2 sequences are LNHNV and YYDKDF (reference sequence). J lost 6 bases, V lost 3 bases, and 10 bases had no gene match. The CDR3 runs 15 residues. In DNA, the CDR3 is TGTGCCACCAGCAGTCCCGGTGGGGGGGAGCAGACCCAGTACTTC. It codes for CATSSPGGGEQTQYF.

This clone came up a few times. The gene calls are TRBV7-2 and TRBJ1-2; D is unresolved. Germline V CDR1 and CDR2: SGHTA, FQGNSA. V gave up 0 bases and J gave up 12 bases, with 17 bases separating them. The CDR3 sequence is 14 residues long. The CDR3 DNA is TGTGCCAGCAGCTTAGCCGCGAACAGCCTAAAGGACACCTTC. This translates into CASSLAANSLKDTF.

The genes are TRBV5-6 and TRBJ2-2, with D possibly being TRBD1 (6 bases). Germline V gene data show CDR1 as SGHDT and CDR2 as YYEEEE. This CDR3 comprises 18 residues. V lost 1 base and J lost 0, with 16 bases in between. DNA of the CDR3: TGTGCCAGCAGCTTGTATAGGGCGTACAGGGCGAACACCGGGGAGCTGTTTTTT. Protein product: CASSLYRAYRANTGELFF.

This chain uses TRBV6-1 with TRBJ2-1; D is uncertain. V lost 7 bases and J 5 bases, leaving 12 bases between the germline ends. Germline values: CDR1 MNHNS, CDR2 SASEGT. This CDR3 is built from 13 residues. The CDR3 coding sequence is TGTGCCAGCACTGCGAGACCAAACAATGAGCAGTTCTTC. This codes for CASTARPNNEQFF.

This clone was observed a handful of times. The chain carries TRBV4-2 and TRBJ1-3; D is unclear. The CDR3 is 13 amino acids. V was cut by 5 bases and J by 7 bases, with 12 bases left in between. Germline V gives CDR1 LGHNA, CDR2 YNFKEQ. The CDR3: CASSEMSRNTIYF. The CDR3 region has the DNA TGTGCCAGCAGCGAAATGTCTAGGAACACCATATATTTT.

The chain combines TRBV7-3 with TRBJ2-5; D possibly corresponds to TRBD1 (6 bases). The germline V and J ends were trimmed by 5 bases and 8 bases, with 18 bases remaining between them. CDR1 is SGHTA and CDR2 is FQGTGA in the germline V gene. There are 14 residues in the CDR3. The chain's CDR3 is CASSLDSQTKTQYF. In DNA, the CDR3 is TGTGCCAGCAGCCTGGACAGCCAAACGAAAACCCAGTACTTC.

A few counts support this clone. V and J are TRBV9 and TRBJ2-3, with 10 positions matching TRBD2. Germline assignment: CDR1 SGDLS and CDR2 YYNGEE. The CDR3 consists of 16 residues. After removal of 4 bases from V and 0 bases from J, the junction contained 5 bases not matched to a gene. In DNA form, the CDR3 reads TGTGCCAGCAGCTTTATGACTAGCGGGAGCACAGATACGCAGTATTTT. Translated: CASSFMTSGSTDTQYF.

This clone was picked up a small number of times. Given a much more abundant clone one base away, this may be a read error. The rearrangement links TRBV11-2 to TRBJ2-7, with unresolved D. Trimming cost V 1 base and J 3 bases, with 1 base left between them. From germline, CDR1 is SGHAT and CDR2 FQNNGV. The CDR3 sequence is 11 residues long. CDR3 in DNA: TGTGCCAGCAGCTTAGTCTACGAGCAGTACTTC. Its protein product is CASSLVYEQYF.

This clone has only a few counts. CDR3 sequence reads: CASSLRLTGYEQFF. As DNA, the CDR3 is TGTGCCAGCAGCCTCAGATTGACAGGCTATGAGCAGTTCTTC. This chain connects TRBV7-6 to TRBJ2-1; possibly TRBD1 for D (6 bases). CDR1 is SGHVS, CDR2 FNYEAQ, per germline. Trimming stripped 5 bases from V and 8 bases from J, with 16 bases between. The length of the CDR3 is 14 residues.

This clone was observed a handful of times. The genes are TRBV5-4 and TRBJ2-5; D possibly corresponds to TRBD2 (6 bases). Trimming left V 0 bases short and J 4 bases short, with 13 bases between. Germline V gives CDR1 SGHNT, CDR2 YYREEE (reference sequence). CDR3 size: 15 residues. CDR3 DNA: TGTGCCAGCAGCTTGGGTGGGGGGTCTGGAGAGACCCAGTACTTC. Protein: CASSLGGGSGETQYF.

This clone was seen a few times. This rearrangement joins TRBV16 to TRBJ2-5; D tentatively reads TRBD1 or TRBD2 (5 bases each). Between the trimmed V and J ends, which lost 0 bases and 4 bases, there was a span of 12 bases. CDR3 length: 15 amino acids. Germline V lookup: CDR1 KGHSY, CDR2 FQNENV. CDR3 loop: CASSQSRGVGETQYF. In DNA, the CDR3 is TGTGCCAGCAGCCAATCGAGGGGCGTGGGAGAGACCCAGTACTTC.

This clone was detected once. V gene TRBV5-4 combines with J gene TRBJ2-5; no firm D call. This CDR3 has 15 amino acids. Germline V gene lookup returns CDR1 SGHNT and CDR2 YYREEE (reference sequence). Deletions cut 2 bases from V and 5 bases from J, with 16 bases between. CDR3 loop: CASSLDRALGETQYF. The CDR3 bases are TGTGCCAGCAGCTTAGACCGGGCCCTGGGGGAGACCCAGTACTTC. Based on the CDR3 plus reference TRBV5-4 and TRBJ2-5, the full variable domain is ETGVTQSPTHLIKTRGQQVTLRCSSQSGHNTVSWYQQALGQGPQFIFQYYREEENGRGNFPPRFSGLQFPNYSSELNVNALELDDSALYLCASSLDRALGETQYFGPGTRLLVL.